Reported below is one TCR beta chain. This entry is derived from a study of blood T cell repertoires in COVID-19. Study at large: Researchers got acute and convalescent COVID-19 samples from the United States, Italy and Spain. Sources were T cells, B-cell-depleted T cells, or PBMCs; the material itself was cDNA or gDNA.

The participants were between about 18 and 100 years old and came from about two dozen US areas. Looked up from germline, CDR1 is MRHNA and CDR2 is SNTAGT. This CDR3 spans 13 amino acids. The V end lost 6 bases, the J end lost 0 bases, and 7 bases lay between the germline ends. Original data processing: Estimated nucleated cell counts came from reference gene primer amplification. Sequencing was performed with immunoSEQ multiplex PCR; in TCRdb, only in-frame clones are kept and a portion is missing. V, J and clone size are those of that table, while D and trimming were read from the DNA. The sample lists about 390,000 clones; 80% to 90% were seen once.

The specimen sequenced was PBMCs or T cells enriched from blood (not recorded which). V usage is TRBV6-4 and J usage is TRBJ2-3; D gene unclear. The TCR originated in a woman aged 45-65 years who had recovered from COVID-19. Here the CDR3 reads CASRGSSTDTQYF. In nucleotides, the CDR3 is TGTGCCAGCAGGGGCTCTAGCACAGATACGCAGTATTTT.